This TCR beta chain came from a study of T cell responses to AZD1222 COVID-19 vaccine. The V gene lost 3 bases and the J gene lost 5 bases, with 5 bases spanning the gap. Per germline, CDR1 MNHEY and CDR2 SMNVEV (reference sequence). This CDR3 is built from 11 residues. Some clones are missing from TCRdb's copy, which holds only in-frame ones; the method was immunoSEQ multiplex PCR. The data show some 97,000 clones, 88% seen once. This receptor was identified in an adult in good health. The chain links TRBV27 to TRBJ2-7; D is unclear. The source material was peripheral blood, sampled on day 0 of AZD1222 vaccination. Written as DNA, the CDR3 is TGTGCCAGCAGTTTTCGGCACGAGCAGTACTTC. Amino acids: CASSFRHEQYF.